The 7 T cell receptor beta chains presented below share a single source sample, sequenced in a study of CD8 T cells in Susac syndrome. cDNA came from about 0.5 to 1 ug RNA primed by random hexamers. TCRdb re-derived calls from the immunoSEQ multiplex PCR reads in MiXCR, one entry per CDR3 protein. The table includes around 140,000 distinct CDR3 sequences, around 86% detected once. Sequencing was performed on CD8+ T cells from PBMCs. Receptors were obtained from a human donor with multiple sclerosis.

V is TRBV4-1 and J is TRBJ2-7; a possible D gene is TRBD1 (5 bases). Looked up from germline, CDR1 is MGHRA and CDR2 is YSYEKL. The V and J ends lost 4 bases and 0 bases respectively, with 16 bases between them. The CDR3 sequence is 16 residues long. The chain's CDR3 is CASSPDARASSYEQYF. In DNA, the CDR3 is TGCGCCAGCAGCCCCGATGCCAGGGCGAGCTCCTACGAGCAGTACTTC.

The rearrangement links TRBV5-6 to TRBJ2-7; TRBD1 might be the D (6 bases). Germline V gives CDR1 SGHDT, CDR2 YYEEEE. V lost 4 bases and J lost 9, with 17 bases in between. CDR3 length equals 13 residues. The CDR3 coding sequence is TGTGCCAGCAGCCCGGCCGGGACACTATGGCAGTACTTC. Translation: CASSPAGTLWQYF.

In its sample, this clonotype was seen once. The chain is built from TRBV4-1 and TRBJ2-2, with D unclear. Trimming removed 1 base from V and 4 bases from J, with 7 bases in between. The V gene's germline CDR1 is MGHRA and CDR2 YSYEKL. The CDR3 is 14 amino acids. The CDR3 here is CASSQGRFTGELFF. The CDR3 bases are TGCGCCAGCAGCCAAGGCCGGTTCACCGGGGAGCTGTTTTTT.

The CDR3 protein is CAIRTGADGYTF. CDR3 nucleotide sequence: TGTGCCATCAGGACAGGGGCGGATGGCTACACCTTC. The V and J genes are TRBV10-3 and TRBJ1-2; 8 bases map to TRBD1. The V and J ends lost 6 bases and 6 bases, in that order; junction bases with no gene match: 3. Germline loops: CDR1 ENHRY, CDR2 SYGVKD. CDR3 length: 12 amino acids.

This chain uses TRBV27 with TRBJ2-3; D not certain. The CDR3 covers 14 residues. Trimming removed 1 base at V and 4 bases at J, with 9 bases between. Germline lookup yields CDR1 MNHEY and CDR2 SMNVEV (reference sequence). The CDR3 reads CASSLFNDPDTQYF. The CDR3 coding sequence is TGTGCCAGCAGTTTATTTAACGACCCAGATACGCAGTATTTT.

CDR3 amino acids: CASSYIPGQWNTEAFF. CDR3 DNA sequence: TGTGCCAGCAGCTACATACCGGGACAGTGGAACACTGAAGCTTTCTTT. The chain joins TRBV5-4 to TRBJ1-1; TRBD1 agrees at 7 bases. Germline loops: CDR1 SGHNT, CDR2 YYREEE (reference sequence). After removal of 3 bases from V and 1 base from J, the junction contained 9 bases not matched to a gene. There are 16 residues in the CDR3.

CDR3 nucleotide sequence: TGTGCCAGCAGCCCGAGGACAGGGGTTCCCGGGGAGCTGTTTTTT. Translated, it gives CASSPRTGVPGELFF. The genes are TRBV7-6 and TRBJ2-2; 9 bases fit TRBD1. In germline, CDR1 is SGHVS, CDR2 FNYEAQ. This CDR3 is 15 amino acids long. With 5 bases clipped from V and 6 bases from J, the junction kept 7 bases outside the gene matches.